The clone carrying this TCR beta chain has a count of ten or more. For TCRbeta, the library was prepared with unique molecular identifiers. TCRdb re-analysed the PCR reads in MiXCR, keeping a single row per CDR3 protein. The sample holds 150,000 to 200,000 distinct CDR3 sequences, approximately 7% seen once. In germline, CDR1 is SGHRS, CDR2 YFSETQ. This CDR3 contains 14 residues. Trimming took 8 bases from V and 3 from J, leaving 15 bases between them. The data derive from a study of T-cell reconstitution after alpha-beta-depleted transplantation in children. The rearrangement uses TRBV5-1 and TRBJ2-1; perhaps TRBD1 as D (6 bases). The receptor comes from a human donor who donated a stem cell graft to a child with Wiskott-Aldrich syndrome. The sequencing here drew on PBMCs from the stem cell graft donor, taken from the stem cell graft. The DNA of the CDR3 is TGCGCCAGTTACCGGGACAAACACTACAATGAGCAGTTCTTC. Residues: CASYRDKHYNEQFF. The complete variable domain, with remaining parts taken from reference TRBV5-1 and TRBJ2-1, reads KAGVTQTPRYLIKTRGQQVTLSCSPISGHRSVSWYQQTPGQGLQFLFEYFSETQRNKGNFPGRFSGRQFSNSRSEMNVSTLELGDSALYLCASYRDKHYNEQFFGPGTRLTVL.